This T cell receptor beta chain emerged from a study of T cell responses to AZD1222 COVID-19 vaccine. The germline V gene has CDR1 SNHLY and CDR2 FYNNEI. The CDR3 loop spans 13 amino acids. V gave up 4 bases and J gave up 3 bases, with 10 bases separating them. This clone showed up just once. Its antigen is unknown. Study outcomes and limitations: Vaccine-related CD4 TCRs covered spike, predominating at 160-218 and 743-854. Possibly, clonal diversity was underestimated; donors were largely white British and included more females.

The repertoire was sequenced with immunoSEQ multiplex PCR; TCRdb's copy has only in-frame clones and lacks some. Among roughly 42,000 clones, 88% were seen once, and the ten largest hold approximately 27%. This clonotype originated in an adult who received the MenACWY meningococcal vaccine as a control. The chain uses TRBV2 and TRBJ2-7; maybe TRBD1 (5 bases). This material consisted of peripheral blood, taken 28 days after the second dose of the MenACWY control vaccine. The CDR3 is CASSGQLYYEQYF. The CDR3 DNA reads as TGTGCCAGCAGTGGACAGCTTTACTACGAGCAGTACTTC.